Included here is one T cell receptor beta chain sequence, with context. The antigen is undetermined. The data originate from a study of beta chain features in type 1 diabetes. Study-wide results and caveats: TCRB CDR3s were moderately but significantly shorter in Type 1 diabetes patients in all four CD4+ subsets.

Sequencing targeted expressed TCRB transcripts, as all isolated RNA had been reverse transcribed. Generated by immunoSEQ multiplex PCR, the TCRdb table keeps only in-frame clones and is missing some. This table has under 250,000 clones, approximately 11% appearing once. CDR3 length equals 12 residues. Trimming stripped 2 bases from V and 2 bases from J, with 3 bases between. Germline V gene sequence: CDR1 LGHNA, CDR2 YSLEER. Sequencing input: central memory CD4+ T cells from blood. The V call is TRBV4-3, the J call TRBJ1-2; D remains unclear. This TCR derives from a man aged 18 to 29 in good health. The CDR3 here is CASSQRNYGYTF. CDR3 coding DNA: TGCGCCAGCAGCCAAAGGAACTATGGCTACACCTTC.